This T cell receptor (beta chain) was found in a study of cytomegalovirus exposure and HLA in healthy donors. Across the whole study: Early released data had around 88 million unique TCRs, all coming from HLA-typed donors.

This CDR3 has 17 amino acids. V was pared by 4 bases and J by 9 bases, with 26 bases between. In the PCR, 60 Vbeta and 13 Jbeta primers were used. Method: immunoSEQ multiplex PCR; TCRdb's copy keeps in-frame clones and lacks some. This sample has roughly 140,000 clones, with around 77% found just once. This TCR was recovered from a woman aged 45-60 years in good health and CMV-seronegative. The sample comprised PBMCs. The rearrangement joins TRBV5-3 to TRBJ2-1; TRBD2 is a possible D gene (7 bases). TRBV5-3 is an ORF, with its function uncertain. As DNA, the CDR3 is TGTGCCAGAAGCAGACCCCTAGCCGGGGGGCGGGATGGTGAGCAGTTCTTC. It encodes CARSRPLAGGRDGEQFF.